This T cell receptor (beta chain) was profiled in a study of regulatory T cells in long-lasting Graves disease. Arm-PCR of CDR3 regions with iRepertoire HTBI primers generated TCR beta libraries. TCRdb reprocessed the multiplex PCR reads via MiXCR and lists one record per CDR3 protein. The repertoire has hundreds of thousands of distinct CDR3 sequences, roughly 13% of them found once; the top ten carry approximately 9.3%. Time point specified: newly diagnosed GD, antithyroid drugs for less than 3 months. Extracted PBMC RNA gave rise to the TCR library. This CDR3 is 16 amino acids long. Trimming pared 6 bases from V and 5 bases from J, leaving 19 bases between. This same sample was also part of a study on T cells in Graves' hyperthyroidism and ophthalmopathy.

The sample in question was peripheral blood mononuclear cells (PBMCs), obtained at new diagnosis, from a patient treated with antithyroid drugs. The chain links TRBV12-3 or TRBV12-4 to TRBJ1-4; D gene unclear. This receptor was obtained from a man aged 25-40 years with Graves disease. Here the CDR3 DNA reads TGTGCCAGCAGCCTGGCCTACGAAGAGCTAAATGAAAAACTGTTTTTT. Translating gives CASSLAYEELNEKLFF.